The 6 T cell receptor beta chains in this list originate from one sample, sequenced in a study of control samples from healthy donors and cancer patients. TCRdb keeps only in-frame clones here, not all; method: immunoSEQ multiplex PCR. The sample lists about 170,000 clones, more than 85% occurring once. Sequenced input: blood. These receptors were taken from a woman aged 40 to 50 in good health.

The chain links TRBV19 to TRBJ2-1; D not certain. The V and J ends lost 3 bases and 4 bases respectively, with 7 bases between them. This CDR3 is built from 13 residues. Germline assignment: CDR1 LNHDA and CDR2 SQIVND (reference sequence). The CDR3 DNA follows: TGTGCCAGTAGTATCCCCGGTTACAATGAGCAGTTCTTC. Encoded protein: CASSIPGYNEQFF.

The chain is built from TRBV27 and TRBJ1-2; TRBD1 is a possible D gene (5 bases). Looked up from germline, CDR1 is MNHEY and CDR2 is SMNVEV (reference sequence). The CDR3 covers 13 residues. V lost 5 bases and J 1 base, leaving 8 bases between the germline ends. In nucleotides, the CDR3 is TGTGCCAGCAGTGACAGCCTTAACTATGGCTACACCTTC. Translated: CASSDSLNYGYTF.

The chain uses TRBV5-1 and TRBJ2-1; D is tentatively TRBD1 or TRBD2 (5 bases each). Germline lookup yields CDR1 SGHRS and CDR2 YFSETQ. This CDR3 has 16 amino acids. The V gene lost 5 bases and the J gene lost 0 bases, with 15 bases spanning the gap. The CDR3, as DNA: TGCGCCAGCAGGGTCTCCGGGACCCCCTCCTACAATGAGCAGTTCTTC. Protein sequence: CASRVSGTPSYNEQFF.

The V gene is TRBV19, the J gene TRBJ1-1; no definite D call. V gave up 5 bases and J gave up 11 bases, with 21 bases separating them. Germline CDR1 reads LNHDA; CDR2 reads SQIVND (reference sequence). The CDR3 length is 14 residues. The CDR3 reads CASSLSAPVAKAFF. In nucleotides, the CDR3 is TGTGCCAGTAGTCTTTCCGCCCCAGTCGCAAAGGCTTTCTTT.

The rearrangement uses TRBV6-5 and TRBJ1-3, with D tentatively TRBD1 (6 bases). This CDR3 region has 15 residues. Germline V gene lookup returns CDR1 MNHEY and CDR2 SVGAGI. V dropped 4 bases and J dropped 0 bases, with 10 bases sitting between them. The CDR3 DNA follows: TGTGCCAGCAGTTCAGGGGTTTTCTCTGGAAACACCATATATTTT. Translating it yields CASSSGVFSGNTIYF.

This clone was detected only once. V and J are TRBV7-9 and TRBJ2-7; 8 bases agree with TRBD2. The CDR3 contains 15 residues. V lost 4 bases to trimming and J lost 2 bases; unmatched junction nucleotides: 7. Germline CDR1 is SEHNR and CDR2 is FQNEAQ (reference sequence). The CDR3 reads CASSSSGGTTYEQYF. CDR3 nucleotides: TGTGCCAGCAGCTCCAGCGGGGGCACAACCTACGAGCAGTACTTC.